This T cell receptor (beta chain) was found in a study of CD8 T cells in ankylosing spondylitis. As regards this clonotype: Its antigen is not identified.

The study, taken as a whole, reports: Matched ankylosing spondylitis synovial fluid reportedly contained a significantly enriched population of disease-linked clones.

Germline lookup yields CDR1 MGHRA and CDR2 YSYEKL. Trimming took 2 bases from V and 4 from J, leaving 12 bases between them. The CDR3 length is 15 residues. A quantitative 5'-RACE method, one with molecular barcodes, was used to make TCR beta libraries. Each CDR3 protein gets one entry after TCRdb re-called the 5' RACE reads with MiXCR. The sample has around 250,000 distinct CDR3 sequences, about 20% seen once; the top ten hold more than 25%. Specimen: blood, either unsorted or a sorted T cell fraction (not recorded which). V usage is TRBV4-1 and J usage is TRBJ2-1; D remains unclear. The TCR was taken from a male donor with ankylosing spondylitis or in good health (not recorded which). CDR3 loop: CASSQSLGEYNEQFF. The CDR3 bases are TGCGCCAGCAGCCAAAGCCTCGGAGAGTACAATGAGCAGTTCTTC.